These T cell receptor beta chains were read from a single sample in a study of T cell responses to AZD1222 COVID-19 vaccine. Clones were sequenced by immunoSEQ multiplex PCR, and TCRdb holds only the in-frame ones, with some missing. The sample contains about 73,000 clones, around three quarters of which appear only once. The sequencing here drew on peripheral blood, taken 28 days after the second AZD1222 dose. The source of these receptors is an adult who received the AZD1222 COVID-19 vaccine. The CDR3 runs from the conserved cysteine through the conserved F or W. A D gene is named only where the DNA matches it firmly. Part of the rows lack a size; the others show once, few, many or a class for expanded clones.

v_gene: TRBV6-1; j_gene: TRBJ1-2; abundance: NA; d_gene: NA; CDR3aa: CASSERLGSRYTF; CDR3nt: TGTGCCAGCAGTGAGAGGCTGGGATCTCGCTACACCTTC
v_gene: TRBV5-6; j_gene: TRBJ1-2; abundance: NA; d_gene: NA; CDR3aa: CASSLKQETYGYTF; CDR3nt: TGTGCCAGCAGCTTGAAGCAGGAGACTTATGGCTACACCTTC
v_gene: TRBV7-3; j_gene: TRBJ2-3; abundance: NA; d_gene: TRBD2; CDR3aa: CASSLNGLAGGTDTQYF; CDR3nt: TGTGCCAGCAGCTTAAACGGACTAGCGGGGGGCACAGATACGCAGTATTTT
v_gene: TRBV18; j_gene: TRBJ2-7; abundance: NA; d_gene: TRBD1; CDR3aa: CASSNPGQGFYEQYF; CDR3nt: TGTGCCAGCTCGAATCCGGGACAGGGGTTCTACGAGCAGTACTTC
v_gene: TRBV28; j_gene: TRBJ2-4; abundance: few; d_gene: NA; CDR3aa: CASSRLGGKNIQYF; CDR3nt: TGTGCCAGCAGCCGGTTGGGGGGCAAAAACATTCAGTACTTC
v_gene: TRBV7-2; j_gene: TRBJ1-5; abundance: NA; d_gene: NA; CDR3aa: CASSAQTDQPQHF; CDR3nt: TGTGCCAGCAGCGCCCAGACAGATCAGCCCCAGCATTTT
v_gene: TRBV19; j_gene: TRBJ2-1; abundance: NA; d_gene: TRBD1; CDR3aa: CASSPFTGTGGKDEQFF; CDR3nt: TGTGCCAGTAGTCCCTTTACCGGGACAGGTGGTAAGGATGAGCAGTTCTTC
v_gene: TRBV4-1; j_gene: TRBJ2-1; abundance: NA; d_gene: NA; CDR3aa: CASSQPIYNEQFF; CDR3nt: TGCGCCAGCAGCCAACCAATTTACAATGAGCAGTTCTTC
v_gene: TRBV28; j_gene: TRBJ1-4; abundance: once; d_gene: TRBD1; CDR3aa: CASSPTGSTNEKLFF; CDR3nt: TGTGCCAGCAGCCCGACAGGGTCAACTAATGAAAAACTGTTTTTT
v_gene: TRBV9; j_gene: TRBJ1-4; abundance: NA; d_gene: NA; CDR3aa: CASSVAPGVTNEKLFF; CDR3nt: TGTGCCAGCAGCGTAGCCCCCGGGGTAACTAATGAAAAACTGTTTTTT
v_gene: TRBV5-1; j_gene: TRBJ1-2; abundance: NA; d_gene: NA; CDR3aa: CASSSLDGNYGYTF; CDR3nt: TGCGCCAGCAGCAGTTTGGACGGTAACTATGGCTACACCTTC
v_gene: TRBV5-6; j_gene: TRBJ1-5; abundance: NA; d_gene: NA; CDR3aa: CASSLNAVLGQPQHF; CDR3nt: TGTGCCAGCAGCTTGAATGCAGTACTAGGTCAGCCCCAGCATTTT
v_gene: TRBV6-1; j_gene: TRBJ2-4; abundance: NA; d_gene: TRBD1; CDR3aa: CASSRRVQGMIQYF; CDR3nt: TGTGCCAGCAGTCGCCGGGTACAGGGGATGATTCAGTACTTC
v_gene: TRBV28; j_gene: TRBJ2-7; abundance: NA; d_gene: NA; CDR3aa: CASRAQGMTYEQYF; CDR3nt: TGTGCCAGCAGGGCACAGGGTATGACCTACGAGCAGTACTTC
v_gene: TRBV6-5; j_gene: TRBJ2-7; abundance: NA; d_gene: TRBD2; CDR3aa: CASRRTSGTYEQYF; CDR3nt: TGTGCCAGCAGACGGACTAGCGGGACCTACGAGCAGTACTTC
v_gene: TRBV23-1; j_gene: TRBJ2-7; abundance: NA; d_gene: NA; CDR3aa: CASSQSKRGPGSYEQYF; CDR3nt: TGCGCCAGCAGTCAATCGAAGAGGGGCCCCGGGTCCTACGAGCAGTACTTC
v_gene: TRBV24-1; j_gene: TRBJ2-3; abundance: NA; d_gene: NA; CDR3aa: CATRAGSTDTQYF; CDR3nt: TGTGCCACCAGAGCGGGCAGCACAGATACGCAGTATTTT
v_gene: TRBV7-3; j_gene: TRBJ2-3; abundance: NA; d_gene: TRBD2; CDR3aa: CASSFSGSHGDTQYF; CDR3nt: TGTGCCAGCAGCTTTAGCGGGAGCCATGGGGATACGCAGTATTTT
v_gene: TRBV24-1; j_gene: TRBJ2-1; abundance: NA; d_gene: NA; CDR3aa: CATSQGSHEQFF; CDR3nt: TGTGCCACCAGCCAGGGTAGCCATGAGCAGTTCTTC
v_gene: TRBV7-6; j_gene: TRBJ2-3; abundance: NA; d_gene: TRBD1; CDR3aa: CASSLRQGASTDTQYF; CDR3nt: TGTGCCAGCAGCTTAAGACAGGGGGCAAGCACAGATACGCAGTATTTT
v_gene: TRBV6-5; j_gene: TRBJ2-1; abundance: NA; d_gene: NA; CDR3aa: CASSKGKSRDEQFF; CDR3nt: TGTGCCAGCAGCAAGGGAAAGTCACGCGATGAGCAGTTCTTC
v_gene: TRBV6-5; j_gene: TRBJ1-6; abundance: few; d_gene: TRBD1; CDR3aa: CASMVRGSSPLHF; CDR3nt: TGTGCCAGCATGGTCAGGGGGAGTTCACCCCTCCACTTT
v_gene: TRBV6-6; j_gene: TRBJ2-3; abundance: NA; d_gene: TRBD2; CDR3aa: CASTLAGRSTDTQYF; CDR3nt: TGTGCCAGCACACTAGCGGGAAGAAGCACAGATACGCAGTATTTT
v_gene: TRBV19; j_gene: TRBJ1-3; abundance: NA; d_gene: NA; CDR3aa: CASSPEVPAGNTIYF; CDR3nt: TGTGCCAGTAGTCCCGAGGTCCCCGCTGGAAACACCATATATTTT
v_gene: TRBV7-3; j_gene: TRBJ2-3; abundance: few; d_gene: NA; CDR3aa: CASSFEGGRPDTQYF; CDR3nt: TGTGCCAGCAGCTTTGAGGGGGGGAGGCCAGATACGCAGTATTTT
v_gene: TRBV28; j_gene: TRBJ1-5; abundance: NA; d_gene: NA; CDR3aa: CASSLTANQPQHF; CDR3nt: TGTGCCAGCAGTTTAACGGCCAATCAGCCCCAGCATTTT
v_gene: TRBV4-1; j_gene: TRBJ2-2; abundance: NA; d_gene: TRBD2; CDR3aa: CASSPGTSGGTGELFF; CDR3nt: TGCGCCAGCAGCCCGGGGACTAGCGGGGGCACCGGGGAGCTGTTTTTT
v_gene: TRBV28; j_gene: TRBJ1-1; abundance: NA; d_gene: NA; CDR3aa: CASSFFSRENTEAFF; CDR3nt: TGTGCCAGCAGTTTTTTCTCGAGAGAGAACACTGAAGCTTTCTTT
v_gene: TRBV12-3/TRBV12-4; j_gene: TRBJ1-1; abundance: NA; d_gene: NA; CDR3aa: CASSYSTEAFF; CDR3nt: TGTGCCAGCAGTTACAGTACTGAAGCTTTCTTT
v_gene: TRBV4-3; j_gene: TRBJ2-2; abundance: NA; d_gene: TRBD2; CDR3aa: CASSQEVAGSGTAGELFF; CDR3nt: TGCGCCAGCAGCCAAGAAGTGGCAGGTAGCGGGACCGCCGGGGAGCTGTTTTTT
v_gene: TRBV5-1; j_gene: TRBJ2-6; abundance: NA; d_gene: TRBD1; CDR3aa: CASSLGQGVAGANVLTF; CDR3nt: TGCGCCAGCAGCTTGGGACAGGGGGTTGCTGGGGCCAACGTCCTGACTTTC
v_gene: TRBV7-2; j_gene: TRBJ2-7; abundance: NA; d_gene: NA; CDR3aa: CASSFGISYEQYF; CDR3nt: TGTGCCAGCAGCTTCGGGATCTCCTACGAGCAGTACTTC